Below, 9 T cell receptor beta chains from the same sample are listed, as sequenced in a study of monozygotic twins with inflammatory bowel disease. With the 5' RACE reads reprocessed, TCRdb shows one record per CDR3 protein and no DNA. The sample has some 450,000 distinct CDR3 sequences. The material sequenced was blood. The receptors come from a human donor with ulcerative colitis or Crohn's disease, or a healthy co-twin of an affected twin (not recorded which).

The chain recombines TRBV7-8 with TRBJ1-4; TCRdb indicates TRBD1, and absent DNA this call remains unverified. From germline, CDR1 is SGHVS and CDR2 FQNEAQ. The CDR3 has 16 residues. CDR3 region: CASSLAGVGRGEKLFF.

CDR3 loop: CASSQGSTNTGELFF. The chain links TRBV4-2 to TRBJ2-2. The CDR3 is made up of 15 amino acids. The germline V gene encodes CDR1 LGHNA and CDR2 YNFKEQ.

The CDR3 spells CASSYITGANTEAFF. The rearrangement uses TRBV5-5 and TRBJ1-1; TCRdb proposes TRBD1, but this gene call is untestable without DNA. The CDR3 is 15 residues long. CDR1 and CDR2 from the germline V gene are SGHKS and YYEKEE (reference sequence).

This chain joins TRBV4-3 and TRBJ2-3; the TRBD2 assignment by TCRdb is unverifiable without DNA. This CDR3 region has 15 residues. Looked up from germline, CDR1 is LGHNA and CDR2 is YSLEER. The CDR3 loop is CASSQDLRDSDTQYF.

The V and J genes are TRBV5-1 and TRBJ2-4; TCRdb returns TRBD1, unconfirmable since there is no DNA. Germline V gives CDR1 SGHRS, CDR2 YFSETQ. The CDR3 covers 22 residues. Here the CDR3 reads CASSHGESRGQKGEPYKNIQYF.

The chain employs TRBV5-4 and TRBJ2-2. Germline V CDR1 and CDR2: SGHNT, YYREEE (reference sequence). There are 15 residues in the CDR3. The CDR3 loop reads CASSSGQPNTGELFF.

This chain joins TRBV20-1 and TRBJ1-1. Germline V gene sequence: CDR1 DFQATT, CDR2 SNEGSKA (reference sequence). CDR3 size: 11 residues. CDR3 region: CSAVKADEAFF.

The rearrangement joins TRBV6-6 to TRBJ2-3; TCRdb names TRBD1, which stays unverified in the absence of DNA. Per the germline V gene, CDR1 is MNHNY and CDR2 is SVGAGI (reference sequence). The length of the CDR3 is 12 residues. This CDR3 is CASTYRADTQYF.

The CDR3 reads CASSVEGQVPYEQYF. The chain is built from TRBV5-1 and TRBJ2-7; TCRdb gives TRBD1 as the D gene, but with no DNA this cannot be confirmed. Germline CDR1 is SGHRS and CDR2 is YFSETQ. The CDR3 runs to 15 residues.